Included here is one T cell receptor beta chain sequence, with context. Its target antigen remains unknown. The input lacks base qualities; no much larger clone sits a single base away. Donors were under 40 systemically healthy Caucasian individuals from Russia aged roughly 6 to 100 years. Each donor gave 8 to 10 milliliters of peripheral blood, drawn into EDTA-treated Vacutainer tubes. PBMCs were isolated by Ficoll-Paque density-gradient centrifugation, with at least 6.5 million obtained per sample. Trizol reagent was used to extract total RNA from the PBMCs, yielding at least 5.5 micrograms per sample. Naive CD45RAhigh/CD27high T cell percentages were measured by flow cytometry on a PBMC aliquot from every donor. The germline ends are 14 bases apart after V is trimmed by 3 bases and J by 2 bases. Reading from cysteine to phenylalanine, the CDR3 counts 15 amino acids. Only the CDR3 portion is preserved as DNA: 45 bases, with reading frame beginning at the first base. Via the germline V gene, CDR1 is KGHSH and CDR2 LQKENI.

The library was produced with 5' RACE. Sequencing used an Illumina HiSeq 2500. A second roughly 6 to 11 cycle PCR used a sample-barcoded 5' primer and a J-beta primer mix. A unique molecular identifier was introduced onto each TCR beta cDNA molecule by a template-switch 5' adaptor carrying 12 random nucleotides. Each sample yielded at least 2.5 million CDR3-containing paired-end reads. All of the RNA was converted into first-strand cDNA using the Mint cDNA synthesis kit, with a TRBC-specific oligonucleotide serving as the primer. After uracil-DNA glycosylase treatment, a first 18-cycle PCR used universal primers M1SS and BC2_uni_R on all cDNA. The original pipeline was this. For normalization, 1 million high-quality reads, each with a distinct molecular identifier, were randomly selected from each sample. Instead of being binned into consensus sequences, reads with shared molecular identifiers were discarded. MiTCR, set to a Q25 quality threshold and the strictest error-elimination algorithm, was used for CDR3 identification, clonotype clustering and error correction. A nonparametric unseen species model with Euler transformation was used to estimate lower-bound total TCR beta diversity. The public sequencing data were trimmed at Q25 with fastp and processed into clonotypes with MiXCR by TCRdb, which kept only in-frame beta chains. CDR3 protein sequences are deduplicated, and each keeps its most common genes and DNA. The V and J calls follow TCRdb's processing rather than the paper's. This sample comprises more than 1.4 million distinct CDR3 sequences, approximately 42% of them detected only once. Roughly 7.9% of the sample comes from the top ten.

This specimen comes from a study of blood T cells in healthy people across ages (dated by TCRdb to between 2014 and 2017). Notes on the research overall: In model experiments, template switching captured about one uniquely barcoded TCR beta cDNA molecule for every two T cells. Using deep sequencing normalized with unique cDNA molecular identifiers, the study measured how TCR beta repertoire diversity changes with age. The donors were split into four age groups: young (average around 15 years), middle-aged (39), aged (62) and long-lived (roughly 77). To avoid experimental bias, donors of different ages were randomly spread across the sequencing lanes. Two additional independent replicas of 1 million unique cDNA reads from the same blood draw were analyzed for two donors (one aged 18 to 29 and one aged 80 or older).

General findings and caveats noted by the study authors: Compared with the aged group, the long-lived group had more naive CD4+ T cells, fewer expanded clones and increased TCR diversity, a pattern suggesting age selection. Observed TCR beta diversity correlated strongly with the percentage of naive T cells measured by flow cytometry. As age increased, observed TCR beta diversity per million T cells dropped in a roughly linear way, and a significant reduction was already evident by age roughly 40. Estimates of total diversity based on one million sequenced T cells were regarded as lower bounds and as underestimates. Conclusive comparison of naive and antigen-experienced compartments was prevented by the profiling of bulk unsorted PBMCs. Donor CMV infection status was unknown, potentially confounding age-related changes in expanded clonotypes.

The sequenced sample was blood. The V gene is TRBV18 and the J gene is TRBJ2-7; matching of 6 bases hints at TRBD2 as the D gene. The receptor was derived from a woman aged 18-29 years in good health. The CDR3 region: CASSPSQGGTYEQYF. In nucleotides, the sequence is TGTGCCAGCTCACCTTCGCAGGGAGGCACCTACGAGCAGTACTTC.